This TCR beta chain came from a study of shared clonotypes between healthy human individuals. Only in-frame clones appear in the TCRdb table, and some are missing; sequencing was by immunoSEQ multiplex PCR. The sample yields hundreds of thousands of clones, about three quarters seen once. Germline V lookup: CDR1 LNHNV, CDR2 YYDKDF (reference sequence). The V and J ends lost 0 bases and 3 bases respectively, with 9 bases between them. The CDR3 is made up of 15 amino acids. A word on this clone: Other DNA sequences in this sample translate to the same CDR3.

The rearrangement links TRBV15 to TRBJ1-5; tentative D call: TRBD1 (6 bases). What was sequenced was memory CD4+ T cells sorted from blood. As to subset: CD45RA-negative fraction. This TCR was sampled from a young woman in good health. The CDR3 coding sequence is TGTGCCACCAGCAGAGACAGGGGCCCCAATCAGCCCCAGCATTTT. Translated: CATSRDRGPNQPQHF.